The text below deals with one T cell receptor beta chain. Its antigen is not known. The sample belongs to a study of cytomegalovirus exposure and HLA in healthy donors. Vbeta (60) and Jbeta (13) primers were used in the PCR. Generated by immunoSEQ multiplex PCR, the TCRdb table keeps only in-frame clones and is missing some. The sample includes roughly 180,000 clones, over 75% of them seen just once. General study findings and limits: Overall, approximately 150 TCR beta chains were annotated as cytomegalovirus-associated.

V was pared by 4 bases and J by 10 bases, with 7 bases of the junction left unmatched. CDR1 SGHTA and CDR2 FQGTGA come from the germline V gene. This CDR3 spans 13 amino acids. The sample comprised PBMCs. The sequence derives from a woman aged 30 to 39 in good health and CMV-seronegative. The rearrangement uses TRBV7-3 and TRBJ1-1; TRBD1 agrees at 9 bases. The CDR3 protein is CASSWGQGGLAFF. As DNA, the CDR3 is TGTGCCAGCAGCTGGGGACAGGGAGGGCTAGCTTTCTTT.